This TCR beta chain emerged from a study of identical twins. In TCRdb, the 5' RACE reads were re-called with MiXCR into one record per CDR3 protein. This sample carries roughly 190,000 distinct CDR3 sequences, 15% to 20% of them seen once, and the ten largest clones take 40%. V lost 0 bases to trimming and J lost 7 bases, with 13 bases between them. There are 14 residues in the CDR3. Germline values: CDR1 PRHDT, CDR2 FYEKMQ (reference sequence). These sequences were also reported in another study, on T cells expressing NK-cell markers. As that report states: From sorted CD3+CD56+NKG2C+, CD3+CD56+NKG2C- and CD3+CD56-NKG2C+ T cells came the TCR beta repertoires. Several donors showed these clonotypes also leading the CD3+CD56-NKG2C+ fraction.

The genes are TRBV13 and TRBJ2-7; no reliable D call. The sequenced sample was CD8+ T cells sorted from blood. The origin of this receptor is a woman aged 18-29 years in good health. The CDR3, as DNA: TGTGCCAGCAGCTTAGGCACCGGGTCTCGGGAGCAGTACTTC. It translates to CASSLGTGSREQYF.